The T cell receptor beta chain under discussion was sequenced for a study of cytomegalovirus exposure and HLA in healthy donors. Study results and limitations: According to reports, the classifier identified cytomegalovirus status with high specificity and sensitivity. Earlier findings revealed that most TCR beta V segments proved productive either about 87% or about 30% of the time.

Primers for the PCR totalled 60 Vbeta and 13 Jbeta. In the authors' workflow: There were about 80 million unique TCR beta chains by a later count, and about 12 million of them were shared. TCRdb's copy holds only in-frame clones and misses some; the assay was immunoSEQ multiplex PCR. That table supplies the V and J calls and clone size; D and trimming were determined from the DNA. Here the sample spans 140,000 or so clones, 9.4% being singletons. Remarks on this clone: Its antigen is not known.

V lost 3 bases, J lost 4 bases, and 3 bases lay in between. Germline CDR1 is MNHEY and CDR2 is SMNVEV (reference sequence). This CDR3 comprises 12 residues. Sample: PBMCs. This clonotype originated in a male donor in good health and CMV-seronegative. The rearrangement links TRBV27 to TRBJ2-2; D remains ambiguous. As DNA, the CDR3 is TGTGCCAGCAGTTTTATCACCGGGGAGCTGTTTTTT. This encodes CASSFITGELFF.